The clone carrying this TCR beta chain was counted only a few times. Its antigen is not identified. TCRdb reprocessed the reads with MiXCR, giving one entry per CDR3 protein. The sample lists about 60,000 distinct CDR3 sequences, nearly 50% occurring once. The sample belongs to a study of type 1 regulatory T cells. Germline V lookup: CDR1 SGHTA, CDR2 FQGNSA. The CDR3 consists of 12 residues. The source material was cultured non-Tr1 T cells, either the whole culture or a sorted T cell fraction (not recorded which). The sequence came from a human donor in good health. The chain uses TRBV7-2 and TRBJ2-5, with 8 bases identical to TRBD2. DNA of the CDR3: TGTGCTTCGACGGGGGGGCGCGAGACCCAGTACTTC. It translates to CASTGGRETQYF. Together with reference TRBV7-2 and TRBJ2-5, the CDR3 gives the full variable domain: GAGVSQSPSNKVTEKGKDVELRCDPISGHTALYWYRQSLGQGLEFLIYFQGNSAPDKSGLPSDRFSAERTGGSVSTLTIQRTQQEDSAVYLCASTGGRETQYFGPGTRLLVL.